Following are 18 T cell receptor beta chains from one sample sequenced in a study of OX40 agonist ivuxolimab in advanced cancers. Repertoires were generated with immunoSEQ multiplex PCR, while TCRdb's copy carries only in-frame clones and drops some. The repertoire includes 60,000 to 70,000 clones, 70% to 90% of them detected once, and approximately 1.3% sits in the top ten. The sample consisted of CD4+ or CD8+ T cells sorted from blood, taken in a trial of the OX40 agonist ivuxolimab. The receptors were gathered from an adult with an advanced solid tumor such as melanoma, head and neck, liver or kidney cancer.

This clone was counted once. This sequence joins TRBV28 and TRBJ2-7; D is unresolved. V was pared by 3 bases and J by 1 base, with 7 bases between. This CDR3 contains 13 residues. Germline assignment: CDR1 MDHEN and CDR2 SYDVKM. The CDR3 region is CASSFHGSYEQYF. The CDR3, as DNA: TGTGCCAGCAGTTTCCACGGTTCCTACGAGCAGTACTTC.

The rearrangement uses TRBV29-1 and TRBJ1-1, with D possibly matching TRBD1 (5 bases). The CDR3 spans 12 residues. Looked up from germline, CDR1 is SQVTM and CDR2 is ANQGSEA. Trimming took off 6 bases at V and 9 bases at J, with 17 bases between the two ends. CDR3 sequence reads: CSVELTGAQAFF. Written as DNA, the CDR3 is TGCAGCGTGGAGTTAACCGGGGCCCAAGCTTTCTTT.

This clone was seen only once. The chain couples TRBV19 to TRBJ2-5; 7 bases line up with TRBD1. CDR1 is LNHDA and CDR2 is SQIVND in the germline V gene (reference sequence). The CDR3 sequence is 14 residues long. V lost 6 bases, J lost 3 bases, and 7 bases stayed unmatched. CDR3 residues: CASSAGTAEETQYF. DNA for the CDR3: TGTGCCAGTAGCGCCGGGACAGCGGAAGAGACCCAGTACTTC.

The genes are TRBV5-1 and TRBJ2-7; the D gene could be TRBD1 or TRBD2 (6 bases each). Trimming removed 4 bases from V and 4 bases from J, with 12 bases in between. This CDR3 region has 13 residues. Germline values: CDR1 SGHRS, CDR2 YFSETQ. CDR3 residues: CASSVEGGYEQYF. The DNA of the CDR3 is TGCGCCAGCAGCGTGGAAGGGGGGTACGAGCAGTACTTC. Variable domain in full (rest from reference TRBV5-1 and TRBJ2-7): KAGVTQTPRYLIKTRGQQVTLSCSPISGHRSVSWYQQTPGQGLQFLFEYFSETQRNKGNFPGRFSGRQFSNSRSEMNVSTLELGDSALYLCASSVEGGYEQYFGPGTRLTVT.

This rearrangement joins TRBV2 to TRBJ2-7; 8 bases agree with TRBD1. There are 15 residues in the CDR3. The germline gives CDR1 SNHLY, CDR2 FYNNEI. Trimming cost V 4 bases and J 2 bases; bases outside gene matches: 7. The CDR3 loop is CASSGQGSLTYEQYF. CDR3 in DNA: TGTGCCAGCAGTGGACAGGGGTCCCTCACCTACGAGCAGTACTTC. Variable domain in full (rest from reference TRBV2 and TRBJ2-7): EPEVTQTPSHQVTQMGQEVILRCVPISNHLYFYWYRQILGQKVEFLVSFYNNEISEKSEIFDDQFSVERPDGSNFTLKIRSTKLEDSAMYFCASSGQGSLTYEQYFGPGTRLTVT.

The V gene is TRBV14, the J gene TRBJ1-2; 7 nucleotides match TRBD1. Germline V gives CDR1 SGHDN, CDR2 FVKESK. Trimming cost V 4 bases and J 2 bases; bases outside gene matches: 7. This CDR3 is built from 15 residues. The CDR3 DNA follows: TGTGCCAGCAGCCCAAACCTCAGGGGGAACTATGGCTACACCTTC. This gives the protein CASSPNLRGNYGYTF.

V and J are TRBV7-2 and TRBJ1-2, with D possibly matching TRBD1 (5 bases). Trimming pared 5 bases from V and 8 bases from J, leaving 15 bases between. The CDR3 is 13 amino acids. Germline loops: CDR1 SGHTA, CDR2 FQGNSA. CDR3 amino acids: CASSLSQGGGYTF. The CDR3 DNA sequence: TGTGCCAGCAGCCTCTCCCAGGGCGGCGGCTACACCTTC.

V usage is TRBV5-1 and J usage is TRBJ2-2; 7 bases fit TRBD1. CDR1 SGHRS and CDR2 YFSETQ come from the germline V gene. The junction had 12 bases not matched to a gene; V was cut back by 4 bases and J by 6 bases. The CDR3 sequence is 16 residues long. The CDR3, as DNA: TGCGCCAGCAGCCCTCTATCAGGACAGGTGGCCGGGGAGCTGTTTTTT. The encoded protein is CASSPLSGQVAGELFF.

This sequence joins TRBV11-2 and TRBJ2-2; 7 positions match TRBD2. The CDR3 totals 15 residues. Germline lookup yields CDR1 SGHAT and CDR2 FQNNGV. Germline trimming cut 6 bases from V and 3 bases from J; bases unmatched to any gene: 7. The CDR3 protein is CASRGRARYTGELFF. The CDR3 region has the DNA TGTGCCAGCAGGGGGAGGGCCCGGTACACCGGGGAGCTGTTTTTT.

V is TRBV6-1 and J is TRBJ1-6, with no clear D. The CDR3 consists of 16 residues. Trimming removed 4 bases from V and 7 bases from J, with 17 bases in between. In germline, CDR1 is MNHNS, CDR2 SASEGT. The CDR3 DNA sequence: TGTGCCAGCAGTGTAACAAACCCGCTCGCAAATTCACCCCTCCACTTT. Translation gives CASSVTNPLANSPLHF.

The chain combines TRBV27 with TRBJ2-1; D possibly corresponds to TRBD1 (6 bases). Trimming stripped 6 bases from V and 12 bases from J, with 18 bases between. The germline gives CDR1 MNHEY, CDR2 SMNVEV (reference sequence). The CDR3 covers 13 residues. In DNA, the CDR3 is TGTGCCAGCAGCCCATCTGTAGGGGGAAGGCAGTTCTTC. Translating gives CASSPSVGGRQFF.

The J gene is TRBJ2-7, the V gene TRBV15; 12 nucleotides match TRBD1. Trimming took 0 bases from V and 5 from J; bases not matched to a gene: 2. The V gene's germline CDR1 is LNHNV and CDR2 YYDKDF (reference sequence). This CDR3 contains 15 residues. CDR3 sequence reads: CATSREGTGGHEQYF. As DNA, the CDR3 is TGTGCCACCAGCAGAGAAGGGACAGGGGGCCACGAGCAGTACTTC. The full variable domain, rest sourced from reference TRBV15 and TRBJ2-7, is DAMVIQNPRYQVTQFGKPVTLSCSQTLNHNVMYWYQQKSSQAPKLLFHYYDKDFNNEADTPDNFQSRRPNTSFCFLDIRSPGLGDTAMYLCATSREGTGGHEQYFGPGTRLTVT.

The V and J genes are TRBV7-8 and TRBJ2-3; no clear D gene. Germline CDR1 reads SGHVS; CDR2 reads FQNEAQ. This CDR3 is 15 amino acids long. Trimming left V 0 bases short and J 4 bases short, with 11 bases between. This chain's CDR3 is CASSLAARRADTQYF. CDR3 nucleotides: TGTGCCAGCAGCTTAGCTGCCAGGCGTGCAGATACGCAGTATTTT.

The chain has TRBV19 and TRBJ2-2; possible D gene TRBD1, 6 bases. The CDR3 totals 16 residues. V shed 5 bases and J shed 2 bases, with 15 bases lying between them. The V gene's germline CDR1 is LNHDA and CDR2 SQIVND (reference sequence). CDR3 in amino acids: CASSLLPGQNTGELFF. CDR3 coding DNA: TGTGCCAGTAGTCTTCTACCGGGACAAAACACCGGGGAGCTGTTTTTT.

The chain has TRBV10-3 and TRBJ1-2; no firm D call. V lost 2 bases to trimming and J lost 7 bases, with 5 bases between them. Germline V gene data show CDR1 as ENHRY and CDR2 as SYGVKD. The CDR3 has 11 amino acids. CDR3 sequence reads: CAISEVGGYTF. The CDR3 DNA reads TGTGCCATCAGTGAGGTGGGTGGCTACACCTTC.

The genes are TRBV9 and TRBJ2-1; TRBD2 is a possible D gene (5 bases). CDR3 length equals 15 residues. Germline loops: CDR1 SGDLS, CDR2 YYNGEE. V was clipped by 4 bases and J by 1 base, with 12 bases between them. For the CDR3, the DNA is TGTGCCAGCAGCTTCAGCGGACCTTCCTACAATGAGCAGTTCTTC. It encodes CASSFSGPSYNEQFF.

The rearrangement links TRBV6-5 to TRBJ2-7; D possibly corresponds to TRBD2 (5 bases). Germline assignment: CDR1 MNHEY and CDR2 SVGAGI. The CDR3 runs 15 residues. V lost 0 bases, J lost 0 bases, and 9 bases lay in between. The CDR3 DNA sequence: TGTGCCAGCAGTTACTCAGTCGGGGTCTCCTACGAGCAGTACTTC. Its translation is CASSYSVGVSYEQYF.

This rearrangement joins TRBV9 to TRBJ1-3; 8 positions match TRBD1. Germline CDR1 is SGDLS and CDR2 is YYNGEE. With 2 bases clipped from V and 6 bases from J, the junction kept 7 bases outside the gene matches. The CDR3 is made up of 15 amino acids. The CDR3 protein is CASSVVDRVVNTIYF. DNA of the CDR3: TGTGCCAGCAGCGTCGTGGACAGGGTGGTAAACACCATATATTTT.